The next 29 T cell receptor beta chains were all read from a single sample in a study of blood T cell repertoires in COVID-19. The table came from immunoSEQ multiplex PCR; TCRdb's copy has only in-frame clones and leaves some out. This table has about 200,000 clones, around 88% appearing once. Sequencing was done on a sample of PBMCs or T cells enriched from blood (not recorded which). Source of these receptors: a man aged 40-55 years with acute COVID-19.

J is TRBJ1-1 and V is TRBV18; perhaps TRBD1 as D (5 bases). The CDR3 is 13 amino acids. The ends were cut back, 6 bases at V and 1 base at J, with 9 bases in the middle. CDR1 and CDR2 (germline): KGHSH, LQKENI. CDR3 region: CASSQTENTEAFF. The CDR3 nucleotides are TGTGCCAGCTCTCAGACAGAGAACACTGAAGCTTTCTTT.

The chain is built from TRBV4-1 and TRBJ2-1; 12 bases map to TRBD2. This CDR3 has 15 residues. Trimming at V came to 3 bases and at J to 3 bases, leaving 0 bases not matched to a gene. CDR1 is MGHRA and CDR2 is YSYEKL in the germline V gene. CDR3 sequence: CASSQTSGGYNEQFF. CDR3 nucleotide sequence: TGCGCCAGCAGCCAGACTAGCGGGGGCTACAATGAGCAGTTCTTC.

The chain is built from TRBV7-7 and TRBJ1-5; no clear D gene. CDR1 is SSHAT and CDR2 is FNYEAQ in the germline V gene (reference sequence). This CDR3 is built from 15 residues. CDR3 in DNA: TGTGCTAGCTTTCCACCTCCGGGGAGGAATCAGCCCCAGCATTTT. This encodes CASFPPPGRNQPQHF.

This chain joins TRBV3-1 (or the pseudogene TRBV3-2) and TRBJ2-6, with TRBD2 as a possible D gene (5 bases). V shed 7 bases and J shed 0 bases, with 19 bases lying between them. Germline V CDR1 and CDR2: LGHDT, YNNKEL (reference sequence). The CDR3 extends over 18 amino acids. The CDR3 region is CASTTGFARVSGANVLTF. The CDR3 nucleotides read TGTGCCAGCACCACGGGATTCGCACGCGTCTCTGGGGCCAACGTCCTGACTTTC.

V gene TRBV7-9 combines with J gene TRBJ2-2; 8 bases align to TRBD1. Germline values: CDR1 SEHNR, CDR2 FQNEAQ (reference sequence). Trimming at V came to 8 bases and at J to 3 bases, leaving 8 bases not matched to a gene. The CDR3 sequence is 15 residues long. The CDR3, as DNA: TGTGCCAGCGGTGGACAGGGTCGCTACACCGGGGAGCTGTTTTTT. This codes for CASGGQGRYTGELFF.

In its sample, this clone was seen once. The chain recombines TRBV7-8 with TRBJ2-1; 9 nucleotides agree with TRBD2. The V and J ends lost 5 bases and 7 bases, in that order; junction bases with no gene match: 3. Germline assignment: CDR1 SGHVS and CDR2 FQNEAQ. The CDR3 length is 13 residues. CDR3 in DNA: TGTGCCAGCAGCCGGGGACTAGCAAATGAGCAGTTCTTC. It is translated as CASSRGLANEQFF.

This chain connects TRBV12-3 or TRBV12-4 to TRBJ1-1; a possible D gene is TRBD1 (5 bases). This CDR3 spans 13 amino acids. With 6 bases removed from V and 1 base from J, the gap between germline ends came to 9 bases. Here the CDR3 DNA reads TGTGCCAGCAGGCTCAGGGAGAACACTGAAGCTTTCTTT. Protein: CASRLRENTEAFF.

The genes are TRBV28 and TRBJ2-1, with TRBD2 identical over 7 bases. The germline gives CDR1 MDHEN, CDR2 SYDVKM. The CDR3 runs 20 residues. Trimming took 4 bases from V and 5 from J; bases not matched to a gene: 23. CDR3 loop: CASSSVRGWASGTFHNEQFF. The CDR3 DNA sequence: TGTGCCAGCAGTTCCGTCCGGGGTTGGGCTAGCGGAACTTTCCACAATGAGCAGTTCTTC.

J is TRBJ2-3 and V is TRBV7-2; D gene ambiguous. The CDR3 runs 13 residues. CDR1 and CDR2 from the germline V gene are SGHTA and FQGNSA. V shed 3 bases and J shed 4 bases, with 8 bases lying between them. Here the CDR3 reads CASSFLASDTQYF. The CDR3 DNA is TGTGCCAGCAGCTTCTTGGCATCAGATACGCAGTATTTT.

The rearrangement joins TRBV7-2 to TRBJ2-1, with D perhaps TRBD1 (5 bases). The CDR3 length is 15 residues. V shed 1 base and J shed 6 bases, with 13 bases lying between them. The germline CDR1 and CDR2 sequences are SGHTA and FQGNSA. CDR3 sequence (DNA): TGTGCCAGCAGCTTAGGGGTTGGGGCCTTCAATGAGCAGTTCTTC. Translation gives CASSLGVGAFNEQFF.

This sequence joins TRBV28 and TRBJ1-2; weak D call: TRBD1 (5 bases). CDR3 length equals 13 residues. Between the trimmed V and J ends, which lost 11 bases and 8 bases, there was a span of 21 bases. Germline V CDR1 and CDR2: MDHEN, SYDVKM. As DNA, the CDR3 is TGTGCCGGATATTCTACAGGAGATCCAGGCTACACCTTC. It yields the protein CAGYSTGDPGYTF.

The genes are TRBV18 and TRBJ1-1; 8 bases map to TRBD1. The V gene end was trimmed by 3 bases and the J gene end by 6 bases; junction bases not matched to a gene: 0. The CDR3 spans 12 residues. Germline CDR1 KGHSH, CDR2 LQKENI. The CDR3 region is CASSPGQAEAFF. The DNA of the CDR3 is TGTGCCAGCTCACCGGGACAGGCTGAAGCTTTCTTT.

The chain uses TRBV11-2 and TRBJ1-2; 10 bases match TRBD1. Losses at the gene ends were 4 bases for V and 8 bases for J; bases not matched to a gene: 13. CDR1 and CDR2 from the germline V gene are SGHAT and FQNNGV. This CDR3 is built from 16 residues. The CDR3, as DNA: TGTGCCAGCAGCTCCCTAAGGACAGGGGGATCGGGCGGCTACACCTTC. It codes for CASSSLRTGGSGGYTF. The variable domain in full, with the rest retrieved from reference TRBV11-2 and TRBJ1-2, is EAGVAQSPRYKIIEKRQSVAFWCNPISGHATLYWYQQILGQGPKLLIQFQNNGVVDDSQLPKDRFSAERLKGVDSTLKIQPAKLEDSAVYLCASSSLRTGGSGGYTFGSGTRLTVV.

V gene TRBV11-2 combines with J gene TRBJ2-3; the D is unclear. The CDR3 consists of 13 residues. Between the trimmed V and J ends, which lost 5 bases and 4 bases, there was a span of 10 bases. The germline V gene has CDR1 SGHAT and CDR2 FQNNGV. The CDR3 spells CASSRLAADTQYF. The DNA for the CDR3 is TGTGCCAGCAGCCGACTGGCGGCAGATACGCAGTATTTT.

This clone appeared once. V and J are TRBV7-3 and TRBJ2-3, with 9 bases identical to TRBD2. Germline values: CDR1 SGHTA, CDR2 FQGTGA. CDR3 length equals 14 residues. Trimming at V came to 4 bases and at J to 6 bases, leaving 5 bases not matched to a gene. The CDR3 DNA is TGTGCCAGCAGCTCAACTAGCGGGCCCGATACGCAGTATTTT. Translating gives CASSSTSGPDTQYF.

The rearrangement uses TRBV5-6 and TRBJ2-7; D uncertain. CDR3 length: 11 residues. The V gene's germline CDR1 is SGHDT and CDR2 YYEEEE. The germline V and J ends were trimmed by 2 bases and 3 bases, with 3 bases remaining between them. CDR3 bases: TGTGCCAGCAGCTTTAACTACGAGCAGTACTTC. This translates into CASSFNYEQYF. Using reference TRBV5-6 and TRBJ2-7 for the parts outside the CDR3, the full variable domain is DAGVTQSPTHLIKTRGQQVTLRCSPKSGHDTVSWYQQALGQGPQFIFQYYEEEERQRGNFPDRFSGHQFPNYSSELNVNALLLGDSALYLCASSFNYEQYFGPGTRLTVT.

The chain is built from TRBV18 and TRBJ1-3; D is unclear. The germline V and J ends were trimmed by 1 base and 0 bases, with 10 bases remaining between them. CDR1 KGHSH and CDR2 LQKENI come from the germline V gene. The CDR3 extends over 16 amino acids. The CDR3 here is CASSPRQVSSGNTIYF. In DNA, the CDR3 is TGTGCCAGCTCACCACGCCAGGTCAGCTCTGGAAACACCATATATTTT.

This chain connects TRBV19 to TRBJ2-3; tentatively, D is TRBD2 (5 bases). The V end was cut by 1 base, the J end by 6 bases, with 5 bases between. The CDR3 has 12 amino acids. The germline V gene has CDR1 LNHDA and CDR2 SQIVND (reference sequence). CDR3 in DNA: TGTGCCAGTAGTATAGGGAGGGATACGCAGTATTTT. This translates into CASSIGRDTQYF.

The chain recombines TRBV4-1 with TRBJ2-7, with 12 positions matching TRBD2. Germline V CDR1 and CDR2: MGHRA, YSYEKL. The CDR3 is 19 residues long. Trimming cost V 3 bases and J 3 bases; bases outside gene matches: 15. The CDR3 spells CASSHPPTGGTSGYYEQYF. The CDR3 nucleotides are TGCGCCAGCAGCCACCCACCTACCGGGGGGACTAGCGGGTACTACGAGCAGTACTTC.

This CDR3 is CASAALTGWQYF. In nucleotides, the CDR3 is TGTGCCAGCGCTGCCCTTACGGGGTGGCAGTACTTC. The chain combines TRBV6-5 with TRBJ2-7; possibly TRBD2 for D (5 bases). Looked up from germline, CDR1 is MNHEY and CDR2 is SVGAGI. The V gene lost 8 bases and the J gene lost 9 bases, with 17 bases spanning the gap. The CDR3 consists of 12 residues.

This sequence joins TRBV7-3 and TRBJ1-1; 9 nucleotides match TRBD1. The V and J ends lost 1 base and 0 bases, in that order; junction bases with no gene match: 6. The CDR3 is made up of 17 amino acids. Germline V lookup: CDR1 SGHTA, CDR2 FQGTGA. CDR3 in amino acids: CASSLNGQGRMNTEAFF. The CDR3 nucleotides read TGTGCCAGCAGCTTAAATGGACAGGGGCGTATGAACACTGAAGCTTTCTTT.

The V and J genes are TRBV2 and TRBJ1-3; the match to TRBD1 covers 11 bases. The V gene end was trimmed by 6 bases and the J gene end by 8 bases; junction bases not matched to a gene: 3. Germline V lookup: CDR1 SNHLY, CDR2 FYNNEI. The CDR3 has 13 amino acids. CDR3: CASSADRGHTIYF. In DNA, the CDR3 is TGTGCCAGCAGCGCGGACAGGGGGCACACCATATATTTT.

This rearrangement joins TRBV5-1 to TRBJ2-1; 15 nucleotides agree with TRBD2. The V segment lost 4 bases and the J segment 12 bases; nucleotides outside the gene matches: 11. The germline V gene encodes CDR1 SGHRS and CDR2 YFSETQ. CDR3 length: 16 amino acids. CDR3 DNA sequence: TGCGCCAGCAGCCCAGGGGGGACTAGCGGGAGGATTGCGCAGTTCTTC. Residues: CASSPGGTSGRIAQFF. Combining the CDR3 with reference TRBV5-1 and TRBJ2-1 gives the whole variable domain KAGVTQTPRYLIKTRGQQVTLSCSPISGHRSVSWYQQTPGQGLQFLFEYFSETQRNKGNFPGRFSGRQFSNSRSEMNVSTLELGDSALYLCASSPGGTSGRIAQFFGPGTRLTVL.

Only a few counts were recorded for this clone. The V gene is TRBV19, the J gene TRBJ2-7; D is perhaps TRBD1 (5 bases). V was clipped by 1 base and J by 1 base, with 8 bases between them. This CDR3 contains 14 residues. Germline lookup yields CDR1 LNHDA and CDR2 SQIVND (reference sequence). The CDR3 DNA reads as TGTGCCAGTAGTATAGGTAAGGGGTCCTACGAGCAGTACTTC. Translating gives CASSIGKGSYEQYF.

The rearrangement joins TRBV19 to TRBJ1-5; 8 bases line up with TRBD1. The germline gives CDR1 LNHDA, CDR2 SQIVND (reference sequence). The CDR3 length is 16 residues. The J segment lost 1 base and the V segment lost 8 bases, leaving 10 bases of the junction unmatched. CDR3: CASCGQGGGSNQPQHF. CDR3 in DNA: TGTGCCAGTTGCGGACAGGGCGGGGGCAGCAATCAGCCCCAGCATTTT. The full variable domain, rest sourced from reference TRBV19 and TRBJ1-5, is DGGITQSPKYLFRKEGQNVTLSCEQNLNHDAMYWYRQDPGQGLRLIYYSQIVNDFQKGDIAEGYSVSREKKESFPLTVTSAQKNPTAFYLCASCGQGGGSNQPQHFGDGTRLSIL.

The chain uses TRBV11-2 and TRBJ1-4; D is uncertain. Trimming removed 5 bases from V and 5 bases from J, with 12 bases in between. Germline V gene sequence: CDR1 SGHAT, CDR2 FQNNGV. The CDR3 extends over 14 amino acids. The CDR3 DNA is TGTGCCAGCAGCCCAGCGGTGGGCAATGAAAAACTGTTTTTT. Amino acid sequence: CASSPAVGNEKLFF.

The chain is built from TRBV7-9 and TRBJ1-2; tentative D call: TRBD1 (6 bases). The CDR3 loop spans 14 amino acids. Germline-derived CDR1 and CDR2 are SEHNR and FQNEAQ (reference sequence). Trimming removed 5 bases at V and 8 bases at J, with 18 bases between. Here the CDR3 reads CASSPSGTPLGYTF. The CDR3 nucleotides are TGTGCCAGCAGCCCCTCCGGGACACCACTGGGCTACACCTTC.

Points on this clone: Distinct nucleotide sequences in the sample also encode this CDR3. The genes are TRBV24-1 and TRBJ1-1; no definite D call. The germline V gene has CDR1 KGHDR and CDR2 SFDVKD. The CDR3 has 12 residues. The germline V and J ends were trimmed by 5 bases and 4 bases, with 7 bases remaining between them. The CDR3 bases are TGTGCCACCAGTGCGGGAGCCACTGAAGCTTTCTTT. It specifies CATSAGATEAFF.

The rearrangement joins TRBV27 to TRBJ2-7; 7 bases are shared with TRBD1. This CDR3 contains 13 residues. Germline loops: CDR1 MNHEY, CDR2 SMNVEV (reference sequence). The V and J ends lost 5 bases and 2 bases, in that order; junction bases with no gene match: 3. In DNA form, the CDR3 reads TGTGCCAGCAGTAGACAGGGTCCCTACGAGCAGTACTTC. It is translated as CASSRQGPYEQYF.